This TCR beta chain was recorded in a study of blood T cell repertoires in COVID-19. Study-level background: The United States, Italy and Spain were the sources of the acute and convalescent COVID-19 samples.

Authors' methods: Nucleated cell number was recorded as an estimate derived from reference gene primer amplification. Some clones are missing from TCRdb's copy, which holds only in-frame ones; the method was immunoSEQ multiplex PCR. V, J and clone size reflect that table, while D and trimming were determined from the DNA. Of roughly 50,000 clones in the sample, around 84% are singletons; the top ten hold approximately 2.6%. Germline values: CDR1 SGHRS, CDR2 YFSETQ. Losses at the gene ends were 3 bases for V and 5 bases for J; bases not matched to a gene: 6. CDR3 length: 14 amino acids. The rearrangement links TRBV5-1 to TRBJ2-7; 9 nucleotides match TRBD2. The origin of this receptor is a man aged 50-60 years with acute or convalescent COVID-19. The source material was peripheral blood. CDR3 nucleotides: TGCGCCAGCAGCTCCGGACTAGCGATCGACGAGCAGTACTTC. Translating it yields CASSSGLAIDEQYF.